Listed below are T cell receptor beta chains from one sample, sequenced in a study of blood T cell repertoires in COVID-19. Method: immunoSEQ multiplex PCR; TCRdb's copy keeps in-frame clones and lacks some. Of roughly 150,000 clones listed, approximately 86% are singletons. The sequenced sample was peripheral blood. The receptors were sampled from an elderly woman with COVID-19, enrolled during active disease. The CDR3 runs from the conserved cysteine through the conserved F or W. A D gene is named only where the DNA matches it firmly. Expanded clones are given a class, and other clones once, few, many or no size at all.

>TRBV7-8|.|TRBJ2-2|.
CASSHPLSGELFF
TGTGCCAGCAGCCACCCCTTGAGCGGGGAGCTGTTTTTT
>TRBV6-2/TRBV6-3|.|TRBJ2-1|.
CASSLTRYEQFF
TGTGCCAGCAGCCTGACTAGATATGAGCAGTTCTTC
>TRBV7-9|.|TRBJ2-1|.
CASSEGAIPYNEQFF
TGTGCCAGCAGCGAAGGGGCAATCCCCTACAATGAGCAGTTCTTC
>TRBV7-2|.|TRBJ2-1|.
CASSTEGGRGNEQFF
TGTGCCAGCAGCACAGAGGGGGGGCGAGGCAATGAGCAGTTCTTC
>TRBV7-2|TRBD2|TRBJ2-2|once
CASSPRTSGKKAGELFF
TGTGCCAGCAGCCCGAGGACTAGCGGGAAGAAAGCCGGGGAGCTGTTTTTT
>TRBV7-6|.|TRBJ2-1|.
CASSGDRLSSRYNEQFF
TGTGCCAGCAGCGGTGACAGGCTCTCCTCCAGATACAATGAGCAGTTCTTC
>TRBV28|.|TRBJ2-2|.
CASSTGQNTGELFF
TGTGCCAGCAGCACGGGACAAAACACCGGGGAGCTGTTTTTT
>TRBV27|.|TRBJ2-3|once
CASRTYRETDTQYF
TGTGCCAGCAGGACCTATCGGGAAACAGATACGCAGTATTTT
>TRBV10-1|.|TRBJ2-1|.
CASLVASHNEQFF
TGCGCCAGTCTAGTCGCGTCTCACAATGAGCAGTTCTTC
>TRBV27|.|TRBJ1-4|.
CASSLPRYYEKLFF
TGTGCCAGCAGTCTTCCCCGGTATTATGAAAAACTGTTTTTT
>TRBV15|TRBD1|TRBJ1-2|.
CATSIRTGRVGYTF
TGTGCCACCAGCATTCGGACAGGGCGGGTTGGCTACACCTTC
>TRBV20-1|TRBD1|TRBJ1-2|.
CSASSRGPGGAGTDGYTF
TGCAGTGCTAGTTCCCGTGGCCCAGGGGGCGCTGGGACCGATGGCTACACCTTC
>TRBV11-2|.|TRBJ2-2|.
CASSPPGTVTGELFF
TGTGCCAGCAGCCCTCCCGGGACTGTTACCGGGGAGCTGTTTTTT
>TRBV15|TRBD1|TRBJ2-5|.
CATSRPTGEETQYF
TGTGCCACCAGCAGACCGACAGGGGAAGAGACCCAGTACTTC
>TRBV19|.|TRBJ2-3|.
CASQMGSASTDTQYF
TGTGCCAGCCAAATGGGGAGCGCTAGCACAGATACGCAGTATTTT
>TRBV3-1/TRBV3-2|.|TRBJ2-5|.
CASSQDQGLGGQYF
TGTGCCAGCAGCCAAGATCAGGGCCTGGGGGGCCAGTACTTC